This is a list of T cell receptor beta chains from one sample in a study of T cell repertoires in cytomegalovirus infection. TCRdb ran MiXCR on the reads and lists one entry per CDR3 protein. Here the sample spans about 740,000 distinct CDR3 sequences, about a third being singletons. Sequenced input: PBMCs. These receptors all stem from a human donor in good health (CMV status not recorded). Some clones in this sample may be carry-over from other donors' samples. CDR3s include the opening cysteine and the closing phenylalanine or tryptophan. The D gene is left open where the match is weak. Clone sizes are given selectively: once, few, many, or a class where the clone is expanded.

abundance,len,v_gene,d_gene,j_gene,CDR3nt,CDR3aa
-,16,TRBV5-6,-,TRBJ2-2,TGTGCCAGCAGCTTCCACCGGGGCGCGACCACCGGGGAGCTGTTTTTT,CASSFHRGATTGELFF
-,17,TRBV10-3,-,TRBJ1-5,TGTGCCATCAGTGAGTCGCAACAGATATTTGGCAATCAGCCCCAGCATTTT,CAISESQQIFGNQPQHF
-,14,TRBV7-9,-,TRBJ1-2,TGTGCCAGCAGCTTAGGACAGACTTTCTATGGCTACACCTTC,CASSLGQTFYGYTF
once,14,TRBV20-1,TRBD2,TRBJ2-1,TGCAGTGCTTCAATAGCGGGGGACTACAATGAGCAGTTCTTC,CSASIAGDYNEQFF
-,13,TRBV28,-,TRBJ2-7,TGTGCCAGCAGTCCGAGGAACTCCTACGAGCAGTACTTC,CASSPRNSYEQYF
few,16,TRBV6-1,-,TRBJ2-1,TGTGCCAGCAGTGAAGCCGGGGGGCCTCCCTACAATGAGCAGTTCTTC,CASSEAGGPPYNEQFF
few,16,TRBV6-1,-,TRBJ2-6,TGTGCCGCAGCGGGACAGCCCTACTCTGGGGCCAACGTCCTGACTTTC,CAAAGQPYSGANVLTF
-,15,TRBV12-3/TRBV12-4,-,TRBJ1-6,TGTGCCAGCAGTTTAGGGGATAGCTATAATTCACCCCTCCACTTT,CASSLGDSYNSPLHF
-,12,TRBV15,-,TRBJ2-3,TGTGCCACCAGCGAGGGGGCAGATACGCAGTATTTT,CATSEGADTQYF
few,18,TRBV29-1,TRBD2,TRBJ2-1,TGCAGCGTTGAAGATCTCGGTGGGGCGGGAGCGACCTACAATGAGCAGTTCTTC,CSVEDLGGAGATYNEQFF
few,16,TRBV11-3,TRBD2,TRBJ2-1,TGTGCCAGCAGCTTAGGCCTAGCGGCCACCTACAATGAGCAGTTCTTC,CASSLGLAATYNEQFF
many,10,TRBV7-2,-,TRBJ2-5,TGTGCCAGCAGCAAAGAGACCCAGTACTTC,CASSKETQYF
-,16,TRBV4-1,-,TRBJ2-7,TGCGCCAGCAGCCAAGAGCCCCCTCCGTACTCCTACGAGCAGTACTTC,CASSQEPPPYSYEQYF
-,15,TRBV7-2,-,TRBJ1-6,TGTGCCAGCAGCTTAGTTGGGTTTCAGAATTCACCCCTCCACTTT,CASSLVGFQNSPLHF
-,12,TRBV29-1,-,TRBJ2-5,TGCAGCGAGCAGCTACCCCAAGAGACCCAGTACTTC,CSEQLPQETQYF
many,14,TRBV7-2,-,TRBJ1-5,TGTGCCAGCAGCTTAGCGTCCAGCAATCAGCCCCAGCATTTT,CASSLASSNQPQHF